This T cell receptor (beta chain) was identified during a study of blood T cell repertoires in COVID-19 (dated by TCRdb to the early 2020s). Broadly, across the study: Collaborator samples came from the United States, Italy and Spain and covered acute and convalescent phases of COVID-19. The prospective study material was composed of cDNA or gDNA derived from T cells, B-cell-depleted T cells, or PBMCs. Deeply sampled blood TCRbeta repertoires from subjects exposed to, actively infected with, or recovered from COVID-19 were included in the dataset. The repertoires were made available in a free public database intended to serve as a resource for research on the immune response to SARS-CoV-2. The samples were drawn from two sources: the first 160 participants of the ongoing ImmuneRACE study, and 1,254 subjects contributed by 6 global collaborators. The sample metadata nearly always contained a de-identified subject ID, COVID-19 status, age in years and sex. Where available, HLA class I and class II types were taken from metadata supplied by the sample provider and were not determined by assay-based typing.

Results the study describes overall, beyond this receptor: How much clinical and demographic metadata was included differed by source and by participant, and the metadata was provided uncurated.

The immunoSEQ Assay, a bias-controlled multiplex PCR, was used to amplify TCRbeta CDR3 regions from genomic DNA. In the authors' own workflow: Nucleated cell counts per sample were estimated from amplification of reference gene primers within the assay. To quantify the absolute abundance of each unique TCRbeta CDR3 rearrangement, sequence reads were collapsed and filtered. For each sample, productive Simpson clonality was calculated as the square root of Simpson's diversity index across productive rearrangements. Drawn from immuneACCESS, this table holds only the in-frame rearrangements with V and J called that TCRdb kept. Clones are partly lost; checked studies trace under half to an unresolved V gene and leave the rest unexplained. The DNA was the basis for D and trimming; V, J and clone size are from that table. Counted in this sample were about 170,000 clones; approximately 86% of them appeared once. The ten largest clones take up approximately 1.3% of the sample.

A word on this clone: The target of this receptor is not known. No clone much larger than this one lies a single base away; base qualities are absent.

Another Seattle source contributed samples from volunteer blood donors who had recovered from COVID-19. Collaborating institutions collected whole blood in K2EDTA tubes following their own protocols. For TCRbeta analysis, collaborator samples were shipped as frozen whole blood, as isolated PBMCs, or as DNA extracted from either sample type. V is clipped by 3 bases and J by 4 bases, and the sequence between their germline boundaries is 21 bases long. The germline V gene yields SGHTA for CDR1 and FQGTGA for CDR2. The CDR3 measures 17 amino acids from cysteine to phenylalanine. Only the CDR3 region is kept as DNA, spanning 51 bases read in frame from base 1.

The chain is assembled from TRBV7-3 and TRBJ2-5; 7 matching bases give a weak D call of TRBD2. The sequence was obtained from a man aged 55 to 70 who had recovered from COVID-19. The sequencing sample was made of peripheral blood. The CDR3 region reads CASSLTGGNVVAETQYF. Read as DNA, the sequence is TGTGCCAGCAGCTTGACGGGGGGCAACGTGGTGGCAGAGACCCAGTACTTC.